A selection of T cell receptor beta chains follows, all from one sample in a study of T cell responses to AZD1222 COVID-19 vaccine. Sequencing was performed with immunoSEQ multiplex PCR; in TCRdb, only in-frame clones are kept and a portion is missing. Of over 150,000 clones listed, roughly nine tenths were seen once; the top ten hold 5% to 6%. The sample consisted of peripheral blood, taken on day 0 of MenACWY control vaccination. These receptors came from an adult in good health. Each CDR3 is given with its conserved first and last residue. The D gene is left open where the match is weak. Clone size is stated in some rows and not others, as once, few, many or a class when expanded.

D,J,size,V,length,DNA,CDR3
.,TRBJ2-5,.,TRBV28,13,TGTGCCAGCAGTTTGGGATACCAAGAGACCCAGTACTTC,CASSLGYQETQYF
.,TRBJ1-1,.,TRBV9,14,TGTGCCAGCAGCGTAGACGGAACCGGGACTGAAGCTTTCTTT,CASSVDGTGTEAFF
TRBD1,TRBJ2-2,.,TRBV14,15,TGTGCCAGCAGCCATCATACAGGGGGGACCGGGGAGCTGTTTTTT,CASSHHTGGTGELFF
TRBD1,TRBJ1-2,.,TRBV6-4,14,TGTGCCAGCAGTGATGGGACAGGGGGATATGGCTACACCTTC,CASSDGTGGYGYTF
.,TRBJ2-3,.,TRBV12-3/TRBV12-4,13,TGTGCCAGCAGTTTATCAGGGGCAGATACGCAGTATTTT,CASSLSGADTQYF
.,TRBJ2-1,.,TRBV5-1,13,TGCGCCAGCAGCTTGGAAATTAGAGCAGGGAAGTTCTTC,CASSLEIRAGKFF
.,TRBJ2-3,.,TRBV29-1,13,TGCAGCGTTTCGACACGTTACACAGATACGCAGTATTTT,CSVSTRYTDTQYF
.,TRBJ2-1,.,TRBV9,18,TGTGCCAGCAGCGTAGGCTACGGAGGGGTCCGGGTCTACAATGAGCAGTTCTTC,CASSVGYGGVRVYNEQFF
TRBD2,TRBJ2-3,.,TRBV11-2,16,TGTGCCAGCAGCTCCTGGACTAGCGGGGTCCCGGATACGCAGTATTTT,CASSSWTSGVPDTQYF
.,TRBJ2-1,.,TRBV6-6,21,TGTGCCAGCAGCCCGTACGGGATTCAATTTCCGCCGGATATCCTCTACAATGAGCAGTTCTTC,CASSPYGIQFPPDILYNEQFF
.,TRBJ1-5,.,TRBV6-2/TRBV6-3,16,TGTGCCAGCAGTTACCGAAGGAGGGGGGCCAGGCAGCCCCAGCATTTT,CASSYRRRGARQPQHF
.,TRBJ2-5,.,TRBV5-1,15,TGCGCCAGCAGCTCATCCGGGACGAGCTTCGAGACCCAGTACTTC,CASSSSGTSFETQYF
TRBD2,TRBJ2-7,.,TRBV6-6,18,TGTGCCAGCAGTCCGCCGGGACTAGCGGGAGTTCGTCTCTACGAGCAGTACTTC,CASSPPGLAGVRLYEQYF
.,TRBJ1-5,.,TRBV19,16,TGTGCCAGTAGTATAGGGTCCCGACTTAGCAATCAGCCCCAGCATTTT,CASSIGSRLSNQPQHF
.,TRBJ1-1,.,TRBV11-1,13,TGTGCCAGCAGCTCCAGCCAGAACACTGAAGCTTTCTTT,CASSSSQNTEAFF
.,TRBJ1-1,.,TRBV28,14,TGTGCCAGCAGCCTAGGGGTCCTGAACACTGAAGCTTTCTTT,CASSLGVLNTEAFF
TRBD1,TRBJ1-1,.,TRBV7-9,14,TGTGCCAGCAGCTCCACAGGGGGCGTCACTGAAGCTTTCTTT,CASSSTGGVTEAFF
.,TRBJ2-1,once,TRBV29-1,11,TGCAGTGTGGGGATGGGCAATGAGCAGTTCTTC,CSVGMGNEQFF
.,TRBJ1-2,.,TRBV5-1,13,TGCGCCAGCAGCTTGGATCTGGGGGCGGGCTACACCTTC,CASSLDLGAGYTF
.,TRBJ1-2,.,TRBV12-3/TRBV12-4,13,TGTGCCAGCAGCCAAGGGCAGTTCTATGGCTACACCTTC,CASSQGQFYGYTF
.,TRBJ1-1,.,TRBV19,15,TGTGCCAGTAGTATTGGGGCGATCAGAGGAACTGAAGCTTTCTTT,CASSIGAIRGTEAFF
.,TRBJ2-7,once,TRBV27,15,TGTGCCAGCAGTTTTTCAGGGTTGGGCTCCTACGAGCAGTACTTC,CASSFSGLGSYEQYF
TRBD2,TRBJ2-1,.,TRBV19,14,TGTGCCAGTAGTGTCACTAGCGGAAACAATGAGCAGTTCTTC,CASSVTSGNNEQFF
TRBD1,TRBJ2-5,.,TRBV24-1,13,TGTGCCACCAGCGCAGGGGGTCTGGAGACCCAGTACTTC,CATSAGGLETQYF
.,TRBJ2-7,.,TRBV21-1,15,TGTGCCAGCAGCAAAGAGGTTAAAGGTCCCTACGAGCAGTACTTC,CASSKEVKGPYEQYF
.,TRBJ1-3,.,TRBV5-1,16,TGCGCCAGCTCCTTCGGACCGGGCGGCTCTGGAAACACCATATATTTT,CASSFGPGGSGNTIYF
TRBD1,TRBJ2-7,once,TRBV7-9,15,TGTGCCAGCAGCTTAGTTACCCGACAGGGGGACGAGCAGTACTTC,CASSLVTRQGDEQYF
.,TRBJ1-4,.,TRBV5-1,16,TGCGCCAGCAGCTTTACAGGGAGCGAGGTTATTGAAAAACTGTTTTTT,CASSFTGSEVIEKLFF